Following are 14 T cell receptor beta chains from one sample sequenced in a study of T cell clonality in common variable immunodeficiency (dated by TCRdb to between 2014 and 2017). Library preparation employed the immunoSEQ multiplex PCR assay. The source is immuneACCESS, and TCRdb retained only in-frame sequences with V and J called. Part of the clones is not carried over; for the studies checked, unresolved V genes explain less than half of this, and the remainder is unexplained. This sample shows 35,000 to 50,000 clones, and none of them turns up only once. About 2.2% of the sample lies in the top ten. The sequencing input was peripheral blood mononuclear cells. These receptors originate from a person between 18 and 75 years old in good health.

Many counts were recorded for this clone. With the read ending 3 residues before the CDR3 end, the germline J gene is used to fill in that end. This chain uses TRBV6-1 with TRBJ1-6, with TRBD1 matching over 8 bases. The CDR3 consists of 18 residues. CDR1 MNHNS and CDR2 SASEGT come from the germline V gene. V gave up 1 base and J gave up 7 bases; unmatched junction bases: 12. This CDR3 reads CASSEGVFQGARNSPLHF. The CDR3 bases that were read are TGTGCCAGCAGTGAAGGGGTGTTCCAGGGGGCAAGGAATTCACCC.

There are many counts of this clone. The read ends 3 residues before the CDR3 terminus; that terminus is restored from the germline J gene. The chain couples TRBV5-1 to TRBJ2-7, with 10 bases that match TRBD2. In germline, CDR1 is SGHRS, CDR2 YFSETQ. The V and J ends lost 4 bases and 0 bases, in that order; junction bases with no gene match: 4. The CDR3 has 15 amino acids. This CDR3 reads CASSPTSGYSYEQYF. CDR3 DNA, as far as it was read: TGCGCCAGCAGCCCGACTAGCGGGTACTCCTACGAG.

This clone was seen ten or more times. Read sequence stops 3 residues before the CDR3 end, and the germline J gene provides the missing end. The chain is built from TRBV6-2 or TRBV6-3 and TRBJ2-7; D is ambiguous. The CDR3 has 14 residues. The germline V gene has CDR1 MNHEY and CDR2 SVGEGT. V was cut by 7 bases and J by 0 bases, with 13 bases left in between. The CDR3 bases that were read are TGTGCCAGCACTATAACTGCGAACTCCTACGAG. This translates into CASTITANSYE. The full CDR3 sequence reads CASTITANSYEQYF.

The table lists this clone with many counts. The read ends 3 residues before the CDR3 terminus; that terminus is restored from the germline J gene. The chain uses TRBV7-6 and TRBJ1-1; D may be TRBD1 (5 bases). CDR3 length equals 13 residues. The germline V gene has CDR1 SGHVS and CDR2 FNYEAQ. The ends were cut back, 2 bases at V and 1 base at J, with 5 bases in the middle. The DNA read from the CDR3 is TGTGCCAGCAGCTTACAGGGGAACACTGAA. Translating it yields CASSLQGNTE. The CDR3 in its entirety is CASSLQGNTEAFF.

This clone was seen many times. The CDR3 extends 3 residues past the end of the read, so its final part is completed from the germline J gene. Other nucleotide sequences in the sample specify the same CDR3. The V and J genes are TRBV5-6 and TRBJ2-7, with 11 positions matching TRBD1. Germline CDR1 and CDR2: SGHDT and YYEEEE. The CDR3 extends over 14 amino acids. With 4 bases clipped from V and 3 bases from J, the junction kept 3 bases outside the gene matches. The chain's CDR3 is CASSPGTGGYEQYF. Partial CDR3 DNA: TGTGCCAGCAGCCCGGGGACAGGGGGCTACGAG. The full variable domain, rest sourced from reference TRBV5-6 and TRBJ2-7, is DAGVTQSPTHLIKTRGQQVTLRCSPKSGHDTVSWYQQALGQGPQFIFQYYEEEERQRGNFPDRFSGHQFPNYSSELNVNALLLGDSALYLCASSPGTGGYEQYFGPGTRLTVT.

The table lists this clone with many counts. The read is 3 residues too short to cover the CDR3 end, so that end is filled in from the germline J gene. V gene TRBV19 combines with J gene TRBJ2-1, with 8 bases aligning to TRBD2. The CDR3 is 14 amino acids. Germline CDR1 reads LNHDA; CDR2 reads SQIVND (reference sequence). The J segment lost 4 bases and the V segment lost 6 bases, leaving 5 bases of the junction unmatched. Incomplete CDR3 DNA: TGTGCCAGTAGGTCGGGAGGGGGATACAATGAG. It translates to CASRSGGGYNE. The CDR3, in full, reads CASRSGGGYNEQFF.

In its sample, this clone was seen many times. The read falls 3 residues short of the CDR3 end, and the missing part is taken from the germline J gene. The identical CDR3 is also encoded by other nucleotide sequences in the sample. The chain couples TRBV19 to TRBJ1-2, with 7 bases that match TRBD1. V was pared by 2 bases and J by 3 bases, with 6 bases of the junction left unmatched. This CDR3 has 15 amino acids. Germline CDR1 and CDR2: LNHDA and SQIVND (reference sequence). CDR3 bases read: TGTGCCAGTAGTATATCCCGGGACAGACACTATGGC. Translation: CASSISRDRHYG. In full, the CDR3 reads CASSISRDRHYGYTF.

Ten or more counts support this clone. The sequenced fragment ends 3 residues before the CDR3 boundary, so the rest is inferred from the germline J gene. Within the sample, other DNA sequences also encode this same CDR3. The V gene is TRBV5-4, the J gene TRBJ2-3, with TRBD2 identical over 9 bases. V lost 5 bases, J lost 7 bases, and 11 bases stayed unmatched. Germline CDR1 reads SGHNT; CDR2 reads YYREEE (reference sequence). The CDR3 contains 15 residues. The CDR3 reads CASSPTSGGPHTQYF. Incomplete CDR3 DNA: TGTGCCAGCAGTCCGACCAGCGGGGGGCCGCATACG.

This clone was found many times. Read coverage stops 3 residues before the CDR3 terminus; the germline J gene supplies the remainder. J is TRBJ1-2 and V is TRBV28; TRBD1 aligns across 7 bases. CDR3 length: 13 amino acids. CDR1 is MDHEN and CDR2 is SYDVKM in the germline V gene. The CDR3 reads CASHVGTVPSYTF. The part of the CDR3 DNA that was read is TGTGCCAGCCATGTCGGGACAGTCCCGAGC.

This clone was found many times. The read terminates 3 residues ahead of where the CDR3 ends, so the germline J gene completes it. This chain links TRBV7-8 with TRBJ2-7, with TRBD2 matching over 14 bases. The CDR3 is 17 residues long. The junction had 8 bases not matched to a gene; V was cut back by 5 bases and J by 2 bases. Germline V gene sequence: CDR1 SGHVS, CDR2 FQNEAQ. The covered CDR3 bases are TGTGCCAGCAGCCGGACTAGCGGGGGGCTTGGGACCTACGAG. Translated: CASSRTSGGLGTYE. In full, the CDR3 reads CASSRTSGGLGTYEQYF.

Details on this clone: The DNA ends 3 residues before the CDR3 does, and the rest of the CDR3 is filled in from the germline J gene. This chain joins TRBV6-2 or TRBV6-3 and TRBJ2-7; 12 nucleotides line up with TRBD1. The CDR3 loop spans 15 amino acids. From germline, CDR1 is MNHEY and CDR2 SVGEGT. V shed 5 bases and J 4 bases; nucleotides not matched to a gene: 6. The CDR3 DNA, read in part, is TGTGCCAGCAGTGTTCCGGGACAGGGGGCGTACGAG. As protein: CASSVPGQGAYE. The entire CDR3 protein is CASSVPGQGAYEQYF.

This clone has a count of ten or more. From the germline J gene comes the end of the CDR3, since the read stops 3 residues before it. This chain connects TRBV20-1 to TRBJ2-3, with 10 nucleotides matching TRBD2. The V and J ends lost 4 bases and 4 bases, in that order; junction bases with no gene match: 8. The germline V gene encodes CDR1 DFQATT and CDR2 SNEGSKA (reference sequence). The CDR3 length is 15 residues. CDR3 amino acids: CSAILAGKRADTQYF. The sequenced part of the CDR3 DNA is TGCAGTGCTATACTAGCGGGAAAAAGGGCAGATACG.

There are many counts of this clone. The CDR3 end falls 3 residues outside the read, so it is completed with the germline J gene. This chain links TRBV30 with TRBJ1-2; TRBD1 aligns across 7 bases. The CDR3 sequence is 14 residues long. In germline, CDR1 is GTSNPN, CDR2 SVGIG (reference sequence). V lost 7 bases and J lost 0; bases outside the gene matches: 8. The CDR3 is CASTGPTTNYGYTF. Incomplete CDR3 DNA: TGTGCCTCGACAGGGCCGACAACTAACTATGGC.

This clone was observed many times. The read stops 3 residues short of the end of the CDR3; the missing end is completed from the germline J gene. The chain couples TRBV2 to TRBJ2-2, with TRBD2 identical over 10 bases. This CDR3 is built from 17 residues. CDR1 and CDR2 (germline): SNHLY, FYNNEI. Unmatched junction bases numbered 13, after V lost 7 bases and J lost 5 bases. CDR3 DNA, as far as it was read: TGTGCCAGCACCGACGGGCGAGCGGGAGGGCGAACCGGGGAG. Translation: CASTDGRAGGRTGE. The entire CDR3 sequence reads CASTDGRAGGRTGELFF.